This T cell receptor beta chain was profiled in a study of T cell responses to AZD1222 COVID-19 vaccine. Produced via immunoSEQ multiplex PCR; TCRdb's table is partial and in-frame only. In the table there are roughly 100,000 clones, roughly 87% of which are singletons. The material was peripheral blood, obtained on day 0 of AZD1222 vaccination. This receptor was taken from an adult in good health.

The CDR3 here is CASSLFGTDTQYF. The CDR3 nucleotides are TGTGCCAGCAGCTTATTCGGAACAGATACGCAGTATTTT. V gene TRBV5-4 combines with J gene TRBJ2-3, with D unresolved. V shed 2 bases and J shed 3 bases, with 7 bases lying between them. The CDR3 contains 13 residues. CDR1 SGHNT and CDR2 YYREEE come from the germline V gene (reference sequence).